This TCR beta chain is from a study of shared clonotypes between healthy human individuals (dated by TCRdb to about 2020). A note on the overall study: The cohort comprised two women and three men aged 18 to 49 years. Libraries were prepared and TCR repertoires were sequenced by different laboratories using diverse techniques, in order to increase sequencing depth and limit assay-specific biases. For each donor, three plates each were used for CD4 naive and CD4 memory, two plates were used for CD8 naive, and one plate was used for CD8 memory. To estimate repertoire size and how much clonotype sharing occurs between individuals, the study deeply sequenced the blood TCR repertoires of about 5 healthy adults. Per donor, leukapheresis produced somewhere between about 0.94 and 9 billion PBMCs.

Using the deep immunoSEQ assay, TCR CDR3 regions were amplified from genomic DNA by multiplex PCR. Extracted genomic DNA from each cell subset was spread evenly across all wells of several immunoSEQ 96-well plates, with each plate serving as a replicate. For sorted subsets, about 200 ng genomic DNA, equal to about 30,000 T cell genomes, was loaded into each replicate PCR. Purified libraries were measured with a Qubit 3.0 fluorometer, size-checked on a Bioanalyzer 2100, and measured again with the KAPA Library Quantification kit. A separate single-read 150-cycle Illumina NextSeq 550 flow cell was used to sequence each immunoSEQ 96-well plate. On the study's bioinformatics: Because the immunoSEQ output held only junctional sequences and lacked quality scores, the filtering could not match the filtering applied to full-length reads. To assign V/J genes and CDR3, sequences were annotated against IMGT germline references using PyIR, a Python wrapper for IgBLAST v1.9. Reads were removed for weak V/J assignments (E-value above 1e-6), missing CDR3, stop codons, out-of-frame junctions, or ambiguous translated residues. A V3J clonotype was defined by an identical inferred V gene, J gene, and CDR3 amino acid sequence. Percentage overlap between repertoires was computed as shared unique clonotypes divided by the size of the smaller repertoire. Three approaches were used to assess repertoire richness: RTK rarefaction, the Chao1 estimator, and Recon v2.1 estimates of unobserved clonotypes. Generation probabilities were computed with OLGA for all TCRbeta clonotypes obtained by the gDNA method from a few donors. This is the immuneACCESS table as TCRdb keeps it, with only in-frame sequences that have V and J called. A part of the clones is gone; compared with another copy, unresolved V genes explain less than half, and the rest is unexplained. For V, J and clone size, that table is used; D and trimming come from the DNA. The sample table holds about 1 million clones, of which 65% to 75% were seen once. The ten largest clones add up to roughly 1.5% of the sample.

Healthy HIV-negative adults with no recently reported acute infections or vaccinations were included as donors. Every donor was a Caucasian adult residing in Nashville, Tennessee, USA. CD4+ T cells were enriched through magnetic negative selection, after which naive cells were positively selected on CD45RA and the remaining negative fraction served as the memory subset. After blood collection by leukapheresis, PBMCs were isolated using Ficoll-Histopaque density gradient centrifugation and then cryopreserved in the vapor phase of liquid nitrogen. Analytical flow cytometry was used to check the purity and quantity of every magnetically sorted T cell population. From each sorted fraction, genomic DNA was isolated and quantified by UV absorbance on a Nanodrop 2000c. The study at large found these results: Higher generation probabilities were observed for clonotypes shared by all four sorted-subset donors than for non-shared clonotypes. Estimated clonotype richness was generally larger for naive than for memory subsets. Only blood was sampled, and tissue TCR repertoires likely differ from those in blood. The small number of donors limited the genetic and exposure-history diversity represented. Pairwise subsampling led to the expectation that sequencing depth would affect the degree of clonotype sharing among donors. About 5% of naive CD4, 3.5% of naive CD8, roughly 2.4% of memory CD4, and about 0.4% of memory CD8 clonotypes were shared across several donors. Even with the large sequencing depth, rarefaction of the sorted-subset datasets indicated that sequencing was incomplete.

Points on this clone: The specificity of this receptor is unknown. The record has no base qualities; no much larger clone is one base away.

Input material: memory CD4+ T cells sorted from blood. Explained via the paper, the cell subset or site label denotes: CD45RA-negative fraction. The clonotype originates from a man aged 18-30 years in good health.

The DNA sequence is TGTGCCAGCAGCTTAATTACAGACACTGAAGCTTTCTTT. This translates into CASSLITDTEAFF. The chain is made from TRBV7-2 and TRBJ1-1; confidence is insufficient to name the D gene. V is reduced by 2 bases and J by 3 bases, leaving a spacing of 7 bases between them. From the cysteine up to the phenylalanine, the CDR3 has a length of 13 residues. Just CDR3 DNA is preserved here, 39 bases in frame from base 1. CDR1 and CDR2 were assigned from the germline V gene as SGHTA and FQGNSA.